The T cell receptor (beta chain) described here comes from a study of blood T cell repertoires in COVID-19. Only in-frame clones appear in the TCRdb table, and some are missing; sequencing was by immunoSEQ multiplex PCR. Found here are more than 250,000 clones, around 87% of them singletons; the top ten hold approximately 5%. Trimming removed 11 bases at V and 3 bases at J, with 23 bases between. CDR3 length: 16 residues. The germline gives CDR1 WNHNN, CDR2 SYGVQD (reference sequence). Sequencing was done on a sample of PBMCs or T cells enriched from blood (not recorded which). This receptor was identified in a woman aged 25 to 39 who had recovered from COVID-19. V gene TRBV10-1 combines with J gene TRBJ2-4; D might be TRBD2 (6 bases). Here the CDR3 DNA reads TGCGCCCTACCTGTGTGGGGGGTTCAGGACAAAAACATTCAGTACTTC. Protein product: CALPVWGVQDKNIQYF.